Shown below are 21 T cell receptor beta chains from a single sample sequenced in a study of response to subunit inactivated influenza vaccine. TCRdb independently ran MiXCR on the RT-PCR reads; one entry per CDR3 protein. The sample lists 500,000 to 550,000 distinct CDR3 sequences; 7.5% to 8.5% were seen once. Sequencing used PBMCs from blood, obtained roughly 24 months after vaccination. These receptors came from a man aged 50 to 69 who received an inactivated influenza vaccine.

This clonotype occurred many times. The rearrangement uses TRBV6-2 or TRBV6-3 and TRBJ1-1; perhaps TRBD1 as D (5 bases). Germline CDR1 and CDR2: MNHEY and SVGEGT. The CDR3 has 14 residues. The V and J ends lost 5 bases and 5 bases respectively, with 15 bases between them. This chain's CDR3 is CASSPSGLRTEAFF. In DNA, the CDR3 is TGTGCCAGCAGTCCCTCGGGGCTGAGAACTGAAGCTTTCTTT.

This clonotype has ten or more counts. V usage is TRBV11-2 and J usage is TRBJ2-1; possible D gene TRBD1, 5 bases. The CDR3 is 15 residues long. The germline CDR1 and CDR2 sequences are SGHAT and FQNNGV. V was clipped by 3 bases and J by 5 bases, with 14 bases between them. The CDR3 loop reads CASSFGHLLHNEQFF. CDR3 DNA: TGTGCCAGCAGCTTTGGACATCTCCTCCACAATGAGCAGTTCTTC.

This clonotype was observed at least ten times. V gene TRBV7-9 combines with J gene TRBJ2-7, with D possibly matching TRBD1 (5 bases). Germline-derived CDR1 and CDR2 are SEHNR and FQNEAQ (reference sequence). The CDR3 contains 13 residues. V was trimmed by 2 bases and J by 2 bases, leaving 7 bases between them. Written as DNA, the CDR3 is TGTGCCAGCAGCTTACAGGGAACCTACGAGCAGTACTTC. This gives the protein CASSLQGTYEQYF.

This chain connects TRBV28 to TRBJ2-7, with D unclear. The CDR3 is 18 amino acids. The germline gives CDR1 MDHEN, CDR2 SYDVKM. Trimming stripped 4 bases from V and 0 bases from J, with 22 bases between. CDR3 in amino acids: CASSSTLPVAGASYEQYF. Written as DNA, the CDR3 is TGTGCCAGCAGTTCTACCCTCCCCGTCGCAGGCGCCTCCTACGAGCAGTACTTC.

This clonotype was recorded a few times. This chain joins TRBV11-2 and TRBJ2-1; D unresolved. The CDR3 consists of 16 residues. V lost 0 bases to trimming and J lost 1 base, with 10 bases between them. Germline V gene data show CDR1 as SGHAT and CDR2 as FQNNGV. The CDR3 sequence is CASSLETIGSYNEQFF. CDR3 coding DNA: TGTGCCAGCAGCTTAGAAACTATAGGGTCCTACAATGAGCAGTTCTTC.

This clonotype was counted between two and nine times. The CDR3 DNA sequence: TGTGCCAGCAGCTTAGGGACAGGGGTAAGCGAGCAGTACTTC. Protein: CASSLGTGVSEQYF. This sequence joins TRBV7-2 and TRBJ2-7, with TRBD1 identical over 9 bases. The germline V gene encodes CDR1 SGHTA and CDR2 FQGNSA. Losses at the gene ends were 1 base for V and 6 bases for J; bases not matched to a gene: 4. The CDR3 covers 14 residues.

The chain combines TRBV27 with TRBJ1-2; D is perhaps TRBD1 (5 bases). CDR3 length: 12 amino acids. Germline V lookup: CDR1 MNHEY, CDR2 SMNVEV (reference sequence). Between the trimmed V and J ends, which lost 5 bases and 6 bases, there was a span of 10 bases. Here the CDR3 reads CASSAPGHGYTF. The CDR3 nucleotides are TGTGCCAGCAGTGCCCCGGGACATGGCTACACCTTC.

Many counts were recorded for this clonotype. The V and J genes are TRBV5-4 and TRBJ1-2, with D unresolved. The germline V gene encodes CDR1 SGHNT and CDR2 YYREEE (reference sequence). The length of the CDR3 is 15 residues. Trimming shortened V by 0 bases and J by 4 bases, and 13 bases separated the two germline ends. CDR3 coding DNA: TGTGCCAGCAGCTTGGAGTCAGGACTGCTCTATGGCTACACCTTC. Its translation is CASSLESGLLYGYTF.

The gene calls are TRBV12-3 or TRBV12-4 and TRBJ2-7; 7 positions match TRBD1. Trimming took 4 bases from V and 0 from J; bases not matched to a gene: 6. The CDR3 extends over 15 amino acids. In DNA form, the CDR3 reads TGTGCCAGCAGTTCTACAGGGGTATTCTCCTACGAGCAGTACTTC. Its protein is CASSSTGVFSYEQYF.

Many counts were recorded for this clonotype. This chain links TRBV3-1 with TRBJ2-1; weak D call: TRBD2 (6 bases). This CDR3 region has 16 residues. Germline V gene data show CDR1 as LGHDT and CDR2 as YNNKEL (reference sequence). The V gene lost 1 base and the J gene lost 9 bases, with 19 bases spanning the gap. The CDR3: CASSQVSGLGRSEQFF. The CDR3 DNA is TGTGCCAGCAGCCAAGTTAGCGGATTAGGACGTTCTGAGCAGTTCTTC.

V gene TRBV6-2 or TRBV6-3 combines with J gene TRBJ2-1; 14 bases align to TRBD2. The trim removed 2 bases at V and 4 bases at J, leaving 7 bases unmatched. The CDR3 contains 18 residues. Germline assignment: CDR1 MNHEY and CDR2 SVGEGT. CDR3 protein: CASSYRTSGRFGYNEQFF. CDR3 nucleotide sequence: TGTGCCAGCAGTTACAGGACTAGCGGGAGGTTCGGATACAATGAGCAGTTCTTC.

Only a few counts were recorded for this clonotype. The chain couples TRBV4-3 to TRBJ2-1, with 8 bases aligning to TRBD2. The CDR3 is 15 residues long. Germline V gene sequence: CDR1 LGHNA, CDR2 YSLEER. V lost 0 bases, J lost 4 bases, and 2 bases stayed unmatched. DNA of the CDR3: TGCGCCAGCAGCCAAGAACTAGCGGTGTACAATGAGCAGTTCTTC. As protein: CASSQELAVYNEQFF.

This clonotype showed up just a few times. CDR3 DNA sequence: TGTGCCAGCAGCTTTGTGGGCAGGGCTAACTACGAGCAGTACTTC. Translated, it gives CASSFVGRANYEQYF. This sequence joins TRBV13 and TRBJ2-7, with D perhaps TRBD1 (5 bases). This CDR3 is built from 15 residues. The germline V gene encodes CDR1 PRHDT and CDR2 FYEKMQ (reference sequence). Trimming left V 3 bases short and J 3 bases short, with 15 bases between.

This chain connects TRBV6-2 or TRBV6-3 to TRBJ2-5, with 14 bases fitting TRBD2. This CDR3 has 21 amino acids. The V and J ends lost 0 bases and 1 base, in that order; junction bases with no gene match: 13. CDR1 MNHEY and CDR2 SVGEGT come from the germline V gene. The CDR3 nucleotides read TGTGCCAGCAGTTACTCGCTGCAATGGGGACTAGCGGGGGCTAGCCAAGAGACCCAGTACTTC. Translating it yields CASSYSLQWGLAGASQETQYF.

This clonotype was detected many times. This chain links TRBV6-4 with TRBJ2-3, with 8 bases identical to TRBD2. The CDR3 consists of 17 residues. Germline V gene data show CDR1 as MRHNA and CDR2 as SNTAGT. V lost 3 bases and J lost 1; bases outside the gene matches: 9. CDR3 in amino acids: CASSESAGEGGTDTQYF. The CDR3 bases are TGTGCCAGCAGTGAATCAGCGGGAGAGGGCGGCACAGATACGCAGTATTTT.

V gene TRBV12-3 or TRBV12-4 combines with J gene TRBJ1-2; D uncertain. With 1 base removed from V and 4 bases from J, the gap between germline ends came to 4 bases. CDR3 length: 12 residues. The CDR3 DNA reads TGTGCCAGCAGTTTAGTTTCCTATGGCTACACCTTC. Protein: CASSLVSYGYTF.

This clonotype has a handful of counts. This chain uses TRBV20-1 with TRBJ2-1; D is unclear. There are 8 residues in the CDR3. Germline V gene data show CDR1 as DFQATT and CDR2 as SNEGSKA (reference sequence). Trimming cost V 0 bases and J 15 bases, with 3 bases left between them. The CDR3 sequence: CSAREGFF. As DNA, the CDR3 is TGCAGTGCTAGAGAGGGGTTCTTC.

CDR3 DNA: TGTGCCAGCAGCTTAGAGGTCCGGGACAGGCCACGGTACAATGAGCAGTTCTTC. Translation gives CASSLEVRDRPRYNEQFF. This chain joins TRBV11-2 and TRBJ2-1, with 8 bases matching TRBD1. The ends lost 0 bases at V and 4 bases at J; junction bases unmatched: 11. The CDR3 is 18 amino acids. Germline V gene data show CDR1 as SGHAT and CDR2 as FQNNGV.

The J gene is TRBJ2-7, the V gene TRBV11-2; unclear D gene. V was trimmed by 0 bases and J by 3 bases, leaving 15 bases between them. The CDR3 contains 16 residues. Per germline, CDR1 SGHAT and CDR2 FQNNGV. CDR3 sequence: CASSLERSPPIYEQYF. Written as DNA, the CDR3 is TGTGCCAGCAGCTTAGAACGGAGCCCTCCCATCTACGAGCAGTACTTC. The full variable domain, with the rest looked up from reference TRBV11-2 and TRBJ2-7, is EAGVAQSPRYKIIEKRQSVAFWCNPISGHATLYWYQQILGQGPKLLIQFQNNGVVDDSQLPKDRFSAERLKGVDSTLKIQPAKLEDSAVYLCASSLERSPPIYEQYFGPGTRLTVT.

V gene TRBV3-1 combines with J gene TRBJ2-1, with TRBD2 matching over 16 bases. J lost 7 bases, V lost 4 bases, and 4 bases had no gene match. Germline V gene data show CDR1 as LGHDT and CDR2 as YNNKEL (reference sequence). The CDR3 spans 16 residues. The CDR3 sequence: CASSRGTSGRGNEQFF. CDR3 sequence (DNA): TGTGCCAGCAGCCGTGGGACTAGCGGGAGGGGAAATGAGCAGTTCTTC.

The J gene is TRBJ2-2, the V gene TRBV20-1; a weak D match, TRBD1 (8 bases). CDR1 DFQATT and CDR2 SNEGSKA come from the germline V gene (reference sequence). Trimming took off 2 bases at V and 6 bases at J, with 13 bases between the two ends. This CDR3 is 14 amino acids long. CDR3 DNA: TGCAGTGCTAGAAGGACAGGGAGGGCCGGGGAGCTGTTTTTT. As protein: CSARRTGRAGELFF.